This entry features one T cell receptor beta chain sequence. What it binds is not known. The CDR3 sequence is 12 residues long. V was trimmed by 0 bases and J by 8 bases, leaving 6 bases between them. In germline, CDR1 is SGDLS, CDR2 YYNGEE. This sample was included in a study of somatic mutations in cytotoxic T cells in rheumatoid arthritis. Study-level findings and limits: Rheumatoid arthritis patients and age-matched healthy controls showed no significant difference in CD8+ T-cell clonality. In about an eighth of the roughly 60 patients, the largest CD8+ clone exceeded 20% of CD8+ cells.

Sequencing used immunoSEQ multiplex PCR; TCRdb keeps in-frame clones, though not all of them. The repertoire holds under 35,000 clones, with more than 75% as singletons. The sequenced material came from CD8+ T cells sorted from blood. The V call is TRBV9, the J call TRBJ2-1; D gene uncertain. The receptor was isolated from an adult with rheumatoid arthritis. The CDR3 DNA follows: TGTGCCAGCAGCGTAGTCTCCTATGAGCAGTTCTTC. This sequence encodes CASSVVSYEQFF.